The entry below describes one TCR beta chain. This specimen belongs to a study of CD8+CD57+ T cells in acquired aplastic anemia. V trimming: 9 bases; J trimming: 6 bases; junction bases outside the gene matches: 17. The CDR3 runs 15 residues. In germline, CDR1 is SNHLY, CDR2 FYNNEI. Genomic DNA, serving as template, underwent TCR beta VDJ and CDR3 profiling. TCRdb reanalysed the reads using MiXCR and keeps one entry per CDR3 protein. The repertoire includes around 200,000 distinct CDR3 sequences, about half of them detected once, and just under 20% sits in the top ten. Individuals selected for sequencing had exhibited CD8+CD57+ cell expansion on flow cytometry.

The sequenced sample was sorted CD4+, CD8+, or CD8+CD57+ T cells (not recorded which) from PBMCs. This TCR came from a human donor with aplastic anemia. The chain is built from TRBV2 and TRBJ2-7, with 7 bases lining up with TRBD1. CDR3 bases: TGTGCCAGTTCTTCCGGGACAGCCCTCGGGTCCGAGCAGTACTTC. Translated: CASSSGTALGSEQYF. Together with reference TRBV2 and TRBJ2-7, the CDR3 gives the full variable domain: EPEVTQTPSHQVTQMGQEVILRCVPISNHLYFYWYRQILGQKVEFLVSFYNNEISEKSEIFDDQFSVERPDGSNFTLKIRSTKLEDSAMYFCASSSGTALGSEQYFGPGTRLTVT.